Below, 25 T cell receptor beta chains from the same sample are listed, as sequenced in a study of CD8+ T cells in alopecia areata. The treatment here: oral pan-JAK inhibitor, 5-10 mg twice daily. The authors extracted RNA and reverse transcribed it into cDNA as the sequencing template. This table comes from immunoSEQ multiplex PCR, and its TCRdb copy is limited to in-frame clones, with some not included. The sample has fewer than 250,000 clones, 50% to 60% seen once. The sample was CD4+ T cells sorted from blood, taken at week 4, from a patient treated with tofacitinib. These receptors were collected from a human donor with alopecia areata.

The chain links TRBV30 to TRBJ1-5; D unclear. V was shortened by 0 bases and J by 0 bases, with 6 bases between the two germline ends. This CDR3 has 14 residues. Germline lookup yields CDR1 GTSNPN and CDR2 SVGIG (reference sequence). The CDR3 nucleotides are TGTGCCTGGAGTGTACGACATAGCAATCAGCCCCAGCATTTT. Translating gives CAWSVRHSNQPQHF.

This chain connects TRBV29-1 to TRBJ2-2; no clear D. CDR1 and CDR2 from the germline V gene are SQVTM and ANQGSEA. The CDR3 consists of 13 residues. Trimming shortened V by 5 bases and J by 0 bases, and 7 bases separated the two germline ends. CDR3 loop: CSVPRANTGELFF. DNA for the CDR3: TGCAGCGTTCCTAGAGCGAACACCGGGGAGCTGTTTTTT.

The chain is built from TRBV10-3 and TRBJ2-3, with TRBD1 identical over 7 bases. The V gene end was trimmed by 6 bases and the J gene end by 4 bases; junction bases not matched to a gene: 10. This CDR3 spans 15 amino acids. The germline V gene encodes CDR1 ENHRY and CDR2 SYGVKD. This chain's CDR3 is CAISGGDRVADTQYF. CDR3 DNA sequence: TGTGCCATCAGCGGCGGCGACAGGGTGGCAGATACGCAGTATTTT.

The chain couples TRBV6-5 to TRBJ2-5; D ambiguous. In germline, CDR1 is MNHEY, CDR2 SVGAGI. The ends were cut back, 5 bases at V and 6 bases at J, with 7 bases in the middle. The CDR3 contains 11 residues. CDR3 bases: TGTGCCAGCAGTGCCGAACAGACCCAGTACTTC. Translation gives CASSAEQTQYF.

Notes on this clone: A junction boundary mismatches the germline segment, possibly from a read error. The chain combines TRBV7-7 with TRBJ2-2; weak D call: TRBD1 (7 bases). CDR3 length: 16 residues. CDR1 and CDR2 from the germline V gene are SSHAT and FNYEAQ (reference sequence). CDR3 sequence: CASSLGGTANTGELFF. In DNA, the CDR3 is TGTGCTAGCAGCTTGGGCGGGACAGCTAACACCGGGGAGCTGTTTTTT.

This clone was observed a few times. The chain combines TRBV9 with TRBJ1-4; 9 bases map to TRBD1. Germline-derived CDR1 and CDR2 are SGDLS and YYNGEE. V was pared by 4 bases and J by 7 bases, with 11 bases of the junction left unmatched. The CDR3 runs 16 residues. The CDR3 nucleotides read TGTGCCAGCAGCCTCCCCCCGGACAGGGGTTTTGAAAAACTGTTTTTT. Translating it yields CASSLPPDRGFEKLFF.

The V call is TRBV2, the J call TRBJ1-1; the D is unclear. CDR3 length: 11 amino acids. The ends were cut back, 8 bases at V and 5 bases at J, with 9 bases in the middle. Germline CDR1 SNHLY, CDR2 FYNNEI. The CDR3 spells CASSWRTEAFF. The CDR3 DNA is TGTGCCAGCTCGTGGCGGACTGAAGCTTTCTTT.

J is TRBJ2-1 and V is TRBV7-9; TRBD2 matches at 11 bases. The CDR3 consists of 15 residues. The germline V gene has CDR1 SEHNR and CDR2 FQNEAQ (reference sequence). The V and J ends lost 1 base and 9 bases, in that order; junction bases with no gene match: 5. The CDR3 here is CASSLVAGGPGEQFF. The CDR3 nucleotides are TGTGCCAGCAGCTTAGTAGCGGGAGGGCCGGGTGAGCAGTTCTTC.

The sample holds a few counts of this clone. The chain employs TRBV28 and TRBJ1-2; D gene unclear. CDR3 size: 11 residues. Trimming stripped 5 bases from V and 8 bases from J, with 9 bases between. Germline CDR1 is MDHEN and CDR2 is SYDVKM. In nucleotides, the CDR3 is TGTGCCAGCAGTCCCACGGGGGGCTACACCTTC. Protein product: CASSPTGGYTF.

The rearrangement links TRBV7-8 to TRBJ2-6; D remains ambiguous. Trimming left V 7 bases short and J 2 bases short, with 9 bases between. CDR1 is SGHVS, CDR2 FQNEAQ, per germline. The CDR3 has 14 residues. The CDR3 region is CASIHPTGANVLTF. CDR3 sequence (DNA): TGTGCCAGCATTCACCCTACTGGGGCCAACGTCCTGACTTTC.

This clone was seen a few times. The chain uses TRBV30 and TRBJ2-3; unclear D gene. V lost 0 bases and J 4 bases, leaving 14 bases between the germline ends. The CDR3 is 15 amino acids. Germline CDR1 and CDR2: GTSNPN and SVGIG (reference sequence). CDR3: CAWSVAIGRADTQYF. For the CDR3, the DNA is TGTGCCTGGAGTGTAGCTATAGGGCGCGCAGATACGCAGTATTTT.

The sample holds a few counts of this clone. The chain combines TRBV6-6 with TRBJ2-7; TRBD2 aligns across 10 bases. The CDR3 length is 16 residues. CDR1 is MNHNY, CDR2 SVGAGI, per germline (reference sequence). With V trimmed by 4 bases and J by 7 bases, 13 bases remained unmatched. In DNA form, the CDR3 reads TGTGCCAGCAGTTTCGACCAAGCGGGAGGGCCAAGAGAGCAGTACTTC. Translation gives CASSFDQAGGPREQYF.

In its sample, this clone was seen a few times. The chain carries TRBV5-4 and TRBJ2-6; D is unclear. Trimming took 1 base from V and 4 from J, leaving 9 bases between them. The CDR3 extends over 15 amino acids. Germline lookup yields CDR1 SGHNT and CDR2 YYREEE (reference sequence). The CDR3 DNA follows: TGTGCCAGCAGCTTGTTTAGGTCGGGGGCCAACGTCCTGACTTTC. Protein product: CASSLFRSGANVLTF.

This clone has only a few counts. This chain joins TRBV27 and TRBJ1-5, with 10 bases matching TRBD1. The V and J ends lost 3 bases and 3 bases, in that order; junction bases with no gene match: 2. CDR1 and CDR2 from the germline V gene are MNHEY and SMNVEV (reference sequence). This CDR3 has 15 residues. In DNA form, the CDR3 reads TGTGCCAGCAGTTTGGGACAGGGGTTCAATCAGCCCCAGCATTTT. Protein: CASSLGQGFNQPQHF.

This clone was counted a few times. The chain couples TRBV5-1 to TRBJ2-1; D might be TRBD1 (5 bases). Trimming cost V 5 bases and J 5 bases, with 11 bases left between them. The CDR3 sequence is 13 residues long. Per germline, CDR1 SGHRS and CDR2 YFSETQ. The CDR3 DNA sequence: TGCGCCAGCAGGACTGGGGCTGACAATGAGCAGTTCTTC. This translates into CASRTGADNEQFF.

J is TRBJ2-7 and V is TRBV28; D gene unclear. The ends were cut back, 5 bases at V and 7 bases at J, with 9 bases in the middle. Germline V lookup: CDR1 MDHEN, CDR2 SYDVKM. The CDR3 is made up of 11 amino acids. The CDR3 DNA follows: TGTGCCAGCAGTCCCCGCTCAGAGCAGTACTTC. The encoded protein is CASSPRSEQYF. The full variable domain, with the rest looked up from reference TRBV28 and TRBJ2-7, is DVKVTQSSRYLVKRTGEKVFLECVQDMDHENMFWYRQDPGLGLRLIYFSYDVKMKEKGDIPEGYSVSREKKERFSLILESASTNQTSMYLCASSPRSEQYFGPGTRLTVT.

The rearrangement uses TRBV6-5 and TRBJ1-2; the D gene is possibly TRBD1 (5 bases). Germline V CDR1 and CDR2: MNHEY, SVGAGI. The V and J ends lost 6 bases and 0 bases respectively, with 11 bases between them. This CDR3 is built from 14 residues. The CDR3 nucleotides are TGTGCCAGCAGCGGGACGGATACTAACTATGGCTACACCTTC. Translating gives CASSGTDTNYGYTF.

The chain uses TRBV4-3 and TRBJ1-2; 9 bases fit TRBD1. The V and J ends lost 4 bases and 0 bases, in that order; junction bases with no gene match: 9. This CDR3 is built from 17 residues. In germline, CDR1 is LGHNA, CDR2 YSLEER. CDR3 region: CASSPDRGAGANYGYTF. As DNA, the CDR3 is TGCGCCAGCAGCCCGGACAGGGGAGCCGGAGCTAACTATGGCTACACCTTC.

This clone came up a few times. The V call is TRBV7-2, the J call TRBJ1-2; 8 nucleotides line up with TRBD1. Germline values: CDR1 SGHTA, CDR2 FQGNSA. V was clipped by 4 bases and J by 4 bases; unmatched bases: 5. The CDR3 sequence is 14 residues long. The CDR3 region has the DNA TGTGCCAGCAGCTCCCGACAGGGGATCTATGGCTACACCTTC. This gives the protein CASSSRQGIYGYTF. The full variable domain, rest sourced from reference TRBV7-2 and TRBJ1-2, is GAGVSQSPSNKVTEKGKDVELRCDPISGHTALYWYRQSLGQGLEFLIYFQGNSAPDKSGLPSDRFSAERTGGSVSTLTIQRTQQEDSAVYLCASSSRQGIYGYTFGSGTRLTVV.

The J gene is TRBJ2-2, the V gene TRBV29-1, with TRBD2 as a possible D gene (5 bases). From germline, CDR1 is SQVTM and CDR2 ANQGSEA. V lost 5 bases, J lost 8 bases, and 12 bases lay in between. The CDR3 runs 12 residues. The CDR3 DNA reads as TGCAGCGTTATGGCGTCGGGGGGGGAGCTGTTTTTT. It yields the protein CSVMASGGELFF.

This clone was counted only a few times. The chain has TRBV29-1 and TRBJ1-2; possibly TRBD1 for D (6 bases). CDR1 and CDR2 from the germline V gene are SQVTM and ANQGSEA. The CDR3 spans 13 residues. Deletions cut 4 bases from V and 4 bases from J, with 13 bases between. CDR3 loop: CSVGDDRIYGYTF. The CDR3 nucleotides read TGCAGCGTTGGTGATGACAGGATCTATGGCTACACCTTC.

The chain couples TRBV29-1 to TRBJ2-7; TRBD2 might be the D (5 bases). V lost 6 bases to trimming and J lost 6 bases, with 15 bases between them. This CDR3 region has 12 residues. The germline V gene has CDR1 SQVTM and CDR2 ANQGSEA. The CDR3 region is CSVYLLGREQYF. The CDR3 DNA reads TGCAGCGTCTATCTACTAGGGCGCGAGCAGTACTTC.

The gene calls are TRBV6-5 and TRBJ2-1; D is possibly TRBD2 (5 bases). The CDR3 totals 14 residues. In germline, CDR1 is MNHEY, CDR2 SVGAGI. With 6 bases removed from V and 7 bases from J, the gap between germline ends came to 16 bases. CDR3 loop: CASRLTLAPNEQFF. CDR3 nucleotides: TGTGCCAGCAGACTAACGCTAGCTCCGAATGAGCAGTTCTTC.

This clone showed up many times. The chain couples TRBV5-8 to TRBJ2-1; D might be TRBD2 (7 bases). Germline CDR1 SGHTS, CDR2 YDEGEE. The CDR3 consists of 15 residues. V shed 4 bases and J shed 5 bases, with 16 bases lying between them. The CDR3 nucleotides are TGTGCCAGCAGCCGTGAGGGGGGGGTCCACAATGAGCAGTTCTTC. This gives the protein CASSREGGVHNEQFF.

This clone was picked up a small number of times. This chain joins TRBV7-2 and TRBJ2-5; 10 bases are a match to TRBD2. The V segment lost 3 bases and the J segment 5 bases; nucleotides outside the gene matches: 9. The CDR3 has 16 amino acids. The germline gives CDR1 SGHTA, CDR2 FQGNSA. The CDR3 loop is CASSLSASGGWETQYF. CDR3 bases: TGTGCCAGCAGCTTGTCTGCTAGCGGGGGTTGGGAGACCCAGTACTTC.